Listed below are T cell receptor beta chains from one sample, sequenced in a study of T-cell memory formation after mild COVID-19. A single record per CDR3 protein comes from TCRdb applying MiXCR to the 5' RACE reads. Of under 450,000 distinct CDR3 sequences detected, around an eighth appear once; the ten largest clones hold 22%. The sequencing sample was made of PBMCs or a T cell subset sorted from them (not recorded which). Receptors were obtained from a man between 18 and 29 years old who had mild COVID-19 (a few samples of this study predate the infection). Cell type and time point are not known. Each CDR3 is given with its conserved first and last residue. The D gene is left open where the match is weak. Only part of the rows carry a size: once, few, many, or a class if the clone is expanded.

D gene: TRBD2
V gene: TRBV5-1
J gene: TRBJ2-5
clone size: -
CDR3 protein: CASSSSGNQETQYF
CDR3 DNA: TGCGCCAGCAGCTCTAGCGGAAACCAAGAGACCCAGTACTTC

D gene: TRBD2
V gene: TRBV7-6
J gene: TRBJ2-2
clone size: few
CDR3 protein: CASSPSTSGGPTGELFF
CDR3 DNA: TGTGCCAGCAGCCCGTCTACTAGCGGGGGACCCACCGGGGAGCTGTTTTTT

D gene: -
V gene: TRBV7-2
J gene: TRBJ1-2
clone size: few
CDR3 protein: CASSLVGQRVGDGYTF
CDR3 DNA: TGTGCCAGCAGCTTAGTTGGGCAGAGGGTCGGGGATGGCTACACCTTC

D gene: TRBD1
V gene: TRBV29-1
J gene: TRBJ1-1
clone size: many
CDR3 protein: CSVGDSPAFF
CDR3 DNA: TGCAGCGTTGGGGACAGTCCCGCTTTCTTT

D gene: -
V gene: TRBV20-1
J gene: TRBJ1-3
clone size: few
CDR3 protein: CRNGNTIYF
CDR3 DNA: TGCAGGAATGGAAACACCATATATTTT

D gene: -
V gene: TRBV6-4
J gene: TRBJ1-2
clone size: -
CDR3 protein: CASSDSGASEGSLYYGYTF
CDR3 DNA: TGTGCCAGCAGTGACTCAGGGGCCTCGGAAGGATCCCTATACTATGGCTACACCTTC

D gene: TRBD2
V gene: TRBV6-4
J gene: TRBJ2-3
clone size: many
CDR3 protein: CASSDGGGTTDTQYF
CDR3 DNA: TGTGCCAGCAGTGACGGGGGGGGGACCACAGATACGCAGTATTTT

D gene: -
V gene: TRBV6-1
J gene: TRBJ2-7
clone size: few
CDR3 protein: CASSDPGGGSKRDF
CDR3 DNA: TGTGCCAGCAGTGACCCTGGCGGGGGCAGCAAACGGGACTTC

D gene: -
V gene: TRBV10-3
J gene: TRBJ2-1
clone size: -
CDR3 protein: CAISAVGGRDEQFF
CDR3 DNA: TGTGCCATCAGTGCGGTGGGGGGCCGGGATGAGCAGTTCTTC

D gene: -
V gene: TRBV4-1
J gene: TRBJ2-7
clone size: -
CDR3 protein: CASSQGKGTYEQYF
CDR3 DNA: TGCGCCAGCAGCCAAGGGAAGGGAACCTACGAGCAGTACTTC

D gene: -
V gene: TRBV4-3
J gene: TRBJ1-2
clone size: -
CDR3 protein: CASSQGRPGGYGYTF
CDR3 DNA: TGCGCCAGCAGCCAAGGGAGGCCGGGGGGCTATGGCTACACCTTC

D gene: -
V gene: TRBV3-1
J gene: TRBJ1-1
clone size: -
CDR3 protein: CASSQDRGDEAFF
CDR3 DNA: TGTGCCAGCAGCCAAGATAGGGGGGACGAAGCTTTCTTT

D gene: -
V gene: TRBV9
J gene: TRBJ1-5
clone size: -
CDR3 protein: CASSVEGRSNQPQHF
CDR3 DNA: TGTGCCAGCAGCGTAGAGGGTAGGAGTAATCAGCCCCAGCATTTT

D gene: TRBD2
V gene: TRBV6-4
J gene: TRBJ2-3
clone size: many
CDR3 protein: CASSDSSGGATDTQYF
CDR3 DNA: TGTGCCAGCAGTGACTCTAGCGGGGGGGCCACAGATACGCAGTATTTT

D gene: -
V gene: TRBV7-3
J gene: TRBJ2-1
clone size: few
CDR3 protein: CASSWGANNEQFF
CDR3 DNA: TGTGCCAGCAGCTGGGGGGCCAACAATGAGCAGTTCTTC

D gene: TRBD2
V gene: TRBV12-3/TRBV12-4
J gene: TRBJ2-1
clone size: few
CDR3 protein: CASSLSQAGGQSEQFF
CDR3 DNA: TGTGCCAGCAGTTTGAGTCAAGCGGGGGGGCAGAGTGAGCAGTTCTTC

D gene: TRBD1
V gene: TRBV5-4
J gene: TRBJ2-3
clone size: -
CDR3 protein: CASSLGNRGSTDTQYF
CDR3 DNA: TGTGCCAGCAGCCTGGGCAACAGGGGCAGCACAGATACGCAGTATTTT

D gene: TRBD1
V gene: TRBV5-1
J gene: TRBJ2-1
clone size: -
CDR3 protein: CASSPGTGMYNEQFF
CDR3 DNA: TGCGCCAGCAGCCCTGGGACAGGGATGTACAATGAGCAGTTCTTC

D gene: TRBD2
V gene: TRBV10-3
J gene: TRBJ2-3
clone size: many
CDR3 protein: CAITTSGESTDTQYF
CDR3 DNA: TGTGCCATCACGACTAGCGGGGAGAGCACAGATACGCAGTATTTT

D gene: TRBD1
V gene: TRBV18
J gene: TRBJ2-1
clone size: few
CDR3 protein: CASSPGTGFYNEQFF
CDR3 DNA: TGTGCCAGCTCACCTGGGACAGGGTTCTACAATGAGCAGTTCTTC

D gene: TRBD1
V gene: TRBV6-5
J gene: TRBJ1-3
clone size: few
CDR3 protein: CASSPGTGTSGNTIYF
CDR3 DNA: TGTGCCAGCAGCCCCGGGACAGGGACATCGGGAAACACCATATATTTT

D gene: TRBD1
V gene: TRBV7-2
J gene: TRBJ2-3
clone size: -
CDR3 protein: CASSSRGRNTDTQYF
CDR3 DNA: TGTGCCAGCAGCAGCAGGGGGCGCAACACAGATACGCAGTATTTT

D gene: -
V gene: TRBV3-1
J gene: TRBJ1-1
clone size: -
CDR3 protein: CASSPSAAAEAFF
CDR3 DNA: TGTGCCAGCAGCCCCTCAGCGGCGGCTGAAGCTTTCTTT

D gene: -
V gene: TRBV7-2
J gene: TRBJ2-4
clone size: many
CDR3 protein: CASSLGGSKNIQYF
CDR3 DNA: TGTGCCAGCAGCTTAGGGGGGTCCAAAAACATTCAGTACTTC

D gene: -
V gene: TRBV27
J gene: TRBJ2-1
clone size: few
CDR3 protein: CASSFGYPNNEQFF
CDR3 DNA: TGTGCCAGCAGTTTCGGCTACCCAAACAATGAGCAGTTCTTC

D gene: TRBD2
V gene: TRBV7-3
J gene: TRBJ2-5
clone size: -
CDR3 protein: CASSLAGGNQETQYF
CDR3 DNA: TGTGCCAGCAGCTTAGCGGGGGGAAATCAAGAGACCCAGTACTTC

D gene: TRBD1
V gene: TRBV9
J gene: TRBJ2-3
clone size: -
CDR3 protein: CASSVGLGQGRTDTQYF
CDR3 DNA: TGTGCCAGCAGCGTAGGACTTGGACAGGGGCGGACAGATACGCAGTATTTT

D gene: TRBD1
V gene: TRBV2
J gene: TRBJ2-7
clone size: few
CDR3 protein: CASSTDRDEQYF
CDR3 DNA: TGTGCCAGCAGTACCGACAGGGACGAGCAGTACTTC

D gene: -
V gene: TRBV7-2
J gene: TRBJ1-1
clone size: many
CDR3 protein: CASSRTDQNTEAFF
CDR3 DNA: TGTGCCAGCAGCCGGACGGACCAGAACACTGAAGCTTTCTTT

D gene: -
V gene: TRBV6-5
J gene: TRBJ2-5
clone size: few
CDR3 protein: CASSPRTPEAQYF
CDR3 DNA: TGTGCCAGCAGTCCCCGGACCCCGGAGGCCCAGTACTTC

D gene: -
V gene: TRBV2
J gene: TRBJ1-5
clone size: few
CDR3 protein: CASRGSLQQPQHF
CDR3 DNA: TGTGCCAGCAGGGGATCCCTACAGCAGCCCCAGCATTTT

D gene: TRBD1
V gene: TRBV13
J gene: TRBJ2-1
clone size: -
CDR3 protein: CASSQGTGDRNEQFF
CDR3 DNA: TGTGCCAGCAGCCAAGGGACAGGGGATCGGAATGAGCAGTTCTTC

D gene: -
V gene: TRBV6-2/TRBV6-3
J gene: TRBJ2-2
clone size: many
CDR3 protein: CASSYSPGENGELFF
CDR3 DNA: TGTGCCAGCAGTTACTCACCGGGAGAGAACGGGGAGCTGTTTTTT

D gene: -
V gene: TRBV12-3/TRBV12-4
J gene: TRBJ2-3
clone size: -
CDR3 protein: CASSSPYREGPDTQYF
CDR3 DNA: TGTGCCAGCAGCTCTCCTTACAGGGAGGGTCCAGATACGCAGTATTTT

D gene: -
V gene: TRBV10-3
J gene: TRBJ2-3
clone size: few
CDR3 protein: CAISVGERTDTQYF
CDR3 DNA: TGTGCCATTAGCGTGGGGGAGCGCACAGATACGCAGTATTTT

D gene: TRBD1
V gene: TRBV5-1
J gene: TRBJ1-4
clone size: few
CDR3 protein: CASSLAGTGTNEKLFF
CDR3 DNA: TGCGCCAGCAGCTTGGCGGGGACAGGGACTAATGAAAAACTGTTTTTT